Presented here are 20 T cell receptor beta chains from one specimen sequenced in a study of blood T cell repertoires in COVID-19. Repertoires were generated with immunoSEQ multiplex PCR, while TCRdb's copy carries only in-frame clones and drops some. Of about 170,000 clones in the sample, around three quarters were seen once. The sequenced sample was PBMCs or T cells enriched from blood (not recorded which). The receptors derive from a woman in her 70s in a cohort exposed to, infected with or recovered from COVID-19 (not recorded which).

Details on this clone: Distinct nucleotide sequences in the sample also encode this CDR3. The chain couples TRBV4-1 to TRBJ1-2; 8 bases line up with TRBD1. Looked up from germline, CDR1 is MGHRA and CDR2 is YSYEKL. This CDR3 is 15 amino acids long. The ends lost 1 base at V and 8 bases at J; junction bases unmatched: 9. CDR3 sequence: CASSQAGTGGGGYTF. CDR3 nucleotide sequence: TGCGCCAGCAGCCAAGCCGGGACAGGAGGGGGGGGCTACACCTTC.

The chain uses TRBV5-1 and TRBJ1-2; tentatively, D is TRBD1 (5 bases). CDR1 and CDR2 (germline): SGHRS, YFSETQ. This CDR3 contains 17 residues. V was clipped by 1 base and J by 4 bases, with 20 bases between them. CDR3 residues: CASSLSPSTDWGYGYTF. CDR3 nucleotides: TGCGCCAGCAGCTTGAGCCCCTCGACAGATTGGGGCTATGGCTACACCTTC. Together with reference TRBV5-1 and TRBJ1-2, the CDR3 gives the full variable domain: KAGVTQTPRYLIKTRGQQVTLSCSPISGHRSVSWYQQTPGQGLQFLFEYFSETQRNKGNFPGRFSGRQFSNSRSEMNVSTLELGDSALYLCASSLSPSTDWGYGYTFGSGTRLTVV.

The chain is built from TRBV28 and TRBJ1-2; D gene uncertain. Trimming took off 3 bases at V and 4 bases at J, with 12 bases between the two ends. The germline V gene has CDR1 MDHEN and CDR2 SYDVKM. This CDR3 spans 14 amino acids. CDR3: CASSLGGFLYGYTF. CDR3 DNA sequence: TGTGCCAGCAGTTTGGGAGGCTTCCTCTATGGCTACACCTTC.

The CDR3 DNA reads TGTGCCAGCAGCTTAAACGGCAGGGGGCTTAGGGAGACCCAGTACTTC. It encodes CASSLNGRGLRETQYF. The chain couples TRBV7-3 to TRBJ2-5; 8 bases line up with TRBD1. The CDR3 runs to 16 residues. The junction had 9 bases not matched to a gene; V was cut back by 1 base and J by 5 bases. Germline-derived CDR1 and CDR2 are SGHTA and FQGTGA.

J is TRBJ1-2 and V is TRBV2; maybe TRBD1 (5 bases). Deletions cut 2 bases from V and 3 bases from J, with 10 bases between. Germline lookup yields CDR1 SNHLY and CDR2 FYNNEI. The CDR3 runs 14 residues. CDR3 in DNA: TGTGCCAGCAGTGAAACTGGCAGGGACTATGGCTACACCTTC. The encoded protein is CASSETGRDYGYTF.

V and J are TRBV28 and TRBJ1-2, with D tentatively TRBD1 (5 bases). There are 13 residues in the CDR3. The V gene lost 3 bases and the J gene lost 4 bases, with 9 bases spanning the gap. Germline values: CDR1 MDHEN, CDR2 SYDVKM. The CDR3 is CASSLAGIYGYTF. Here the CDR3 DNA reads TGTGCCAGCAGTTTGGCAGGGATCTATGGCTACACCTTC.

This chain joins TRBV7-9 and TRBJ2-7; D might be TRBD2 (7 bases). The CDR3 covers 18 residues. V was trimmed by 1 base and J by 2 bases, leaving 21 bases between them. The V gene's germline CDR1 is SEHNR and CDR2 FQNEAQ (reference sequence). The CDR3 region is CASSLGGGRGRDPYEQYF. The CDR3 DNA reads TGTGCCAGCAGCTTAGGAGGGGGAAGGGGGAGGGATCCCTACGAGCAGTACTTC.

The chain recombines TRBV23-1 with TRBJ1-5, with 8 nucleotides matching TRBD1. TRBV23-1 is noted as an ORF with a role that remains uncertain. V was pared by 5 bases and J by 1 base, with 10 bases of the junction left unmatched. This CDR3 is 17 amino acids long. CDR3 sequence: CASSSGQGRISNQPQHF. In DNA, the CDR3 is TGCGCCAGCAGTTCCGGACAGGGCAGGATAAGCAATCAGCCCCAGCATTTT.

This rearrangement joins TRBV13 to TRBJ2-7; 9 bases agree with TRBD2. Germline lookup yields CDR1 PRHDT and CDR2 FYEKMQ (reference sequence). Germline trimming cut 5 bases from V and 2 bases from J; bases unmatched to any gene: 7. This CDR3 spans 15 amino acids. The CDR3: CASSLWRGGPYEQYF. For the CDR3, the DNA is TGTGCCAGCAGCCTCTGGCGGGGGGGCCCCTACGAGCAGTACTTC.

The V call is TRBV24-1, the J call TRBJ2-1; TRBD2 is a possible D gene (6 bases). CDR3 length equals 13 residues. The ends were cut back, 2 bases at V and 9 bases at J, with 10 bases in the middle. Germline values: CDR1 KGHDR, CDR2 SFDVKD. This CDR3 is CATSDWVGGEQFF. The CDR3 DNA is TGTGCCACCAGTGATTGGGTCGGGGGTGAGCAGTTCTTC.

The chain employs TRBV5-1 and TRBJ2-2; D not resolved. CDR1 is SGHRS and CDR2 is YFSETQ in the germline V gene. The V end was cut by 4 bases, the J end by 4 bases, with 17 bases between. The length of the CDR3 is 16 residues. In nucleotides, the CDR3 is TGCGCCAGCAGCCCTAGGCTCCGGCGAAGCACCGGGGAGCTGTTTTTT. It encodes CASSPRLRRSTGELFF.

The rearrangement links TRBV28 to TRBJ2-7, with 7 bases aligning to TRBD2. Germline V gene lookup returns CDR1 MDHEN and CDR2 SYDVKM. Trimming took 2 bases from V and 5 from J; bases not matched to a gene: 9. The CDR3 length is 15 residues. The chain's CDR3 is CASSLGGRDGNEQYF. The CDR3 DNA is TGTGCCAGCAGTTTAGGCGGGAGAGATGGGAACGAGCAGTACTTC.

This chain joins TRBV2 and TRBJ2-2; possible D gene TRBD2, 6 bases. V lost 1 base and J lost 1, with 13 bases in between. Germline CDR1 is SNHLY and CDR2 is FYNNEI. There are 17 residues in the CDR3. CDR3 region: CASSEGWRVWNTGELFF. In DNA, the CDR3 is TGTGCCAGCAGTGAAGGATGGAGGGTTTGGAACACCGGGGAGCTGTTTTTT. Looking up the rest from reference TRBV2 and TRBJ2-2 gives the full variable domain: EPEVTQTPSHQVTQMGQEVILRCVPISNHLYFYWYRQILGQKVEFLVSFYNNEISEKSEIFDDQFSVERPDGSNFTLKIRSTKLEDSAMYFCASSEGWRVWNTGELFFGEGSRLTVL.

CDR3 loop: CASNRQGVIDTEAFF. The CDR3 DNA is TGTGCCAGCAACCGACAGGGGGTGATAGACACTGAAGCTTTCTTT. The J gene is TRBJ1-1, the V gene TRBV2; 9 nucleotides agree with TRBD1. Germline values: CDR1 SNHLY, CDR2 FYNNEI. V was pared by 7 bases and J by 3 bases, with 9 bases of the junction left unmatched. The CDR3 loop spans 15 amino acids.

V gene TRBV21-1 combines with J gene TRBJ2-3; the listed D gene, TRBD2, was not tested against the DNA. TRBV21-1 is a pseudogene. The length of the CDR3 is 17 residues. The CDR3 is CASSSMTPDGSTDTQYF. The CDR3 bases are TGTGCCAGCAGCAGCATGACCCCTGACGGGAGCACAGATACGCAGTATTTT.

The chain joins TRBV2 to TRBJ1-5; 8 bases map to TRBD1. CDR3 length: 15 residues. Trimming cost V 7 bases and J 6 bases; bases outside gene matches: 11. Germline CDR1 is SNHLY and CDR2 is FYNNEI. CDR3 sequence: CASMGGQAARQPQHF. CDR3 DNA: TGTGCCAGCATGGGGGGACAGGCGGCCCGTCAGCCCCAGCATTTT.

V usage is TRBV9 and J usage is TRBJ2-1, with TRBD1 matching over 8 bases. V shed 0 bases, J shed 7 bases, and the junction held 9 bases outside the gene matches. The CDR3 sequence is 16 residues long. The germline gives CDR1 SGDLS, CDR2 YYNGEE. Here the CDR3 DNA reads TGTGCCAGCAGCGTAGGGGCAGGGGGCTTTTTGAATGAGCAGTTCTTC. It yields the protein CASSVGAGGFLNEQFF.

The chain joins TRBV20-1 to TRBJ2-2; 10 bases are a match to TRBD1. V gave up 3 bases and J gave up 3 bases; unmatched junction bases: 7. The V gene's germline CDR1 is DFQATT and CDR2 SNEGSKA (reference sequence). This CDR3 has 16 residues. The CDR3 protein is CSASPWTGGDTGELFF. The DNA of the CDR3 is TGCAGTGCTAGTCCCTGGACAGGGGGTGACACCGGGGAGCTGTTTTTT.

V is TRBV4-3 and J is TRBJ1-2; 7 bases line up with TRBD1. CDR3 size: 15 residues. The V and J ends lost 4 bases and 4 bases, in that order; junction bases with no gene match: 9. Germline assignment: CDR1 LGHNA and CDR2 YSLEER. The CDR3 reads CASSPLEGAGYGYTF. The CDR3 DNA reads as TGCGCCAGCAGCCCCCTGGAGGGGGCAGGCTATGGCTACACCTTC.

V is TRBV6-2 or TRBV6-3 and J is TRBJ1-1; weak D call: TRBD1 (6 bases). The V gene lost 4 bases and the J gene lost 4 bases, with 13 bases spanning the gap. Germline V gene sequence: CDR1 MNHEY, CDR2 SVGEGT. The CDR3 contains 14 residues. The CDR3: CASSFRGGSTEAFF. CDR3 DNA sequence: TGTGCCAGCAGTTTCAGGGGCGGGAGCACTGAAGCTTTCTTT.